The 11 T cell receptor beta chains in this list originate from one sample, sequenced in a study of T cells expressing NK-cell markers. TCRdb re-called the 5' RACE reads; one entry per CDR3 protein, DNA not given. The clone table shows about 430,000 distinct CDR3 sequences, with the ten largest holding approximately 1.4%. Specimen: blood T cells: a sorted CD56 or NKG2C T cell subset, CD4+ or CD8+ T cells, or bulk PBMC T cells (not recorded which). All receptors come from a woman in her 50s in good health.

J is TRBJ2-7 and V is TRBV6-1; TCRdb picks TRBD1, but there is no DNA to check that call. The CDR3 loop spans 15 amino acids. Germline CDR1 reads MNHNS; CDR2 reads SASEGT. The CDR3 is CASSEAGTGSYEQYF.

This chain joins TRBV19 and TRBJ2-1; TCRdb proposes TRBD1, but this gene call is untestable without DNA. This CDR3 region has 15 residues. Germline CDR1 reads LNHDA; CDR2 reads SQIVND (reference sequence). The CDR3: CASSIGGQAYNEQFF.

This chain joins TRBV4-2 and TRBJ2-1. This CDR3 spans 13 amino acids. Germline CDR1 is LGHNA and CDR2 is YNFKEQ. The CDR3 loop is CASSQDELTTQFF.

J is TRBJ1-5 and V is TRBV16. CDR3 length: 16 residues. The germline V gene has CDR1 KGHSY and CDR2 FQNENV. The CDR3: CASSQSGLMGNQPQHF.

The V and J genes are TRBV4-2 and TRBJ2-5; TCRdb gives TRBD2 as the D gene, but with no DNA this cannot be confirmed. From germline, CDR1 is LGHNA and CDR2 YNFKEQ. This CDR3 comprises 19 residues. CDR3 sequence: CASSQRGGRGLAGRETQYF.

This sequence joins TRBV4-1 and TRBJ1-1; TCRdb returns TRBD1, unconfirmable since there is no DNA. The CDR3 is 21 residues long. Germline assignment: CDR1 MGHRA and CDR2 YSYEKL. CDR3 amino acids: CASSQWDSSLPSPGGNTEAFF.

The chain combines TRBV11-3 with TRBJ2-2. Germline CDR1 reads SGHNT; CDR2 reads YENEEA. CDR3 size: 15 residues. The CDR3 spells CASTSNSVNTGELFF.

The V call is TRBV18, the J call TRBJ2-5; checking the TCRdb D call of TRBD1 is not possible without DNA. CDR3 length equals 13 residues. CDR1 is KGHSH and CDR2 is LQKENI in the germline V gene. CDR3 residues: CASSLFRAETQYF.

This chain joins TRBV20-1 and TRBJ2-1; with no DNA, the TCRdb D assignment of TRBD2 cannot be verified. CDR3 length: 13 residues. CDR1 and CDR2 from the germline V gene are DFQATT and SNEGSKA (reference sequence). The CDR3 loop is CSATAGGPVEQFF.

The chain joins TRBV30 to TRBJ2-7; TCRdb's D gene call, TRBD2, goes unchecked for lack of DNA. CDR1 and CDR2 (germline): GTSNPN, SVGIG (reference sequence). The CDR3 runs 14 residues. CDR3 sequence: CAWSVRGRVNEQYF.

This chain uses TRBV30 with TRBJ2-1. Germline values: CDR1 GTSNPN, CDR2 SVGIG (reference sequence). The CDR3 loop spans 12 amino acids. This CDR3 is CAWSRVLGEQFF.